The 24 T cell receptor beta chains given below trace back to one sample, sequenced in a study of cytomegalovirus exposure and HLA in healthy donors. This PCR relied on a set of 60 Vbeta primers and 13 Jbeta primers. Repertoires were generated with immunoSEQ multiplex PCR, while TCRdb's copy carries only in-frame clones and drops some. Here the sample spans about 170,000 clones, under 85% being singletons. The sequenced sample consisted of PBMCs. The origin of the receptors is a female donor in good health and CMV-seronegative.

V is TRBV30 and J is TRBJ1-4; D gene ambiguous. Germline loops: CDR1 GTSNPN, CDR2 SVGIG (reference sequence). The CDR3 spans 14 residues. Trimming shortened V by 2 bases and J by 4 bases, and 11 bases separated the two germline ends. The CDR3 is CAWSFGDLNEKLFF. CDR3 nucleotide sequence: TGTGCCTGGAGTTTTGGAGACCTTAATGAAAAACTGTTTTTT. The whole variable domain, filled in from reference TRBV30 and TRBJ1-4, reads SQTIHQWPATLVQPVGSPLSLECTVEGTSNPNLYWYRQAAGRGLQLLFYSVGIGQISSEVPQNLSASRPQDRQFILSSKKLLLSDSGFYLCAWSFGDLNEKLFFGSGTQLSVL.

For the CDR3, the DNA is TGTGCCAGCAGTCTTCAGGGTGGCGAAAAACTGTTTTTT. This sequence encodes CASSLQGGEKLFF. This chain links TRBV6-5 with TRBJ1-4, with a possible D match to TRBD1 (5 bases). V was cut by 5 bases and J by 8 bases, with 12 bases left in between. Germline V gene data show CDR1 as MNHEY and CDR2 as SVGAGI. The CDR3 sequence is 13 residues long.

In its sample, this clone was seen once. The chain recombines TRBV5-1 with TRBJ2-7, with 7 bases aligning to TRBD2. The CDR3 is made up of 15 amino acids. V shed 0 bases and J 0 bases; nucleotides not matched to a gene: 3. Germline assignment: CDR1 SGHRS and CDR2 YFSETQ. CDR3 amino acids: CASSLAGGTSYEQYF. CDR3 bases: TGCGCCAGCAGCTTGGCGGGAGGAACCTCCTACGAGCAGTACTTC. The full variable domain, with the rest looked up from reference TRBV5-1 and TRBJ2-7, is KAGVTQTPRYLIKTRGQQVTLSCSPISGHRSVSWYQQTPGQGLQFLFEYFSETQRNKGNFPGRFSGRQFSNSRSEMNVSTLELGDSALYLCASSLAGGTSYEQYFGPGTRLTVT.

The gene calls are TRBV19 and TRBJ1-1; D is ambiguous. Trimming stripped 5 bases from V and 0 bases from J, with 10 bases between. Germline V gene lookup returns CDR1 LNHDA and CDR2 SQIVND (reference sequence). The CDR3 extends over 14 amino acids. CDR3 coding DNA: TGTGCCAGTAGTGGCCTCGAGGTGAACACTGAAGCTTTCTTT. Translation: CASSGLEVNTEAFF.

This chain connects TRBV27 to TRBJ1-5; TRBD1 agrees at 10 bases. CDR1 is MNHEY, CDR2 SMNVEV, per germline (reference sequence). The CDR3 loop spans 17 amino acids. V gave up 6 bases and J gave up 9 bases; unmatched junction bases: 17. CDR3 region: CASRRHFGTGDRLPQHF. In DNA, the CDR3 is TGTGCCAGCAGGAGACACTTCGGGACAGGGGATAGACTGCCCCAGCATTTT.

The genes are TRBV7-9 and TRBJ1-5; perhaps TRBD1 as D (6 bases). The CDR3 has 14 residues. CDR1 is SEHNR, CDR2 FQNEAQ, per germline (reference sequence). V dropped 2 bases and J dropped 5 bases, with 10 bases sitting between them. DNA of the CDR3: TGTGCCAGCAGCTTAAGGGCAGGGGATCAGCCCCAGCATTTT. This encodes CASSLRAGDQPQHF.

This rearrangement joins TRBV2 to TRBJ1-3, with no clear D. Trimming removed 7 bases from V and 10 bases from J, with 11 bases in between. The CDR3 has 11 amino acids. Germline CDR1 SNHLY, CDR2 FYNNEI. The chain's CDR3 is CASNPSQTIYF. DNA for the CDR3: TGTGCCAGCAACCCCAGTCAGACCATATATTTT.

This rearrangement joins TRBV5-8 to TRBJ1-4; 9 bases map to TRBD1. V shed 4 bases, J shed 5 bases, and the junction held 6 bases outside the gene matches. CDR1 and CDR2 from the germline V gene are SGHTS and YDEGEE. This CDR3 region has 15 residues. Here the CDR3 DNA reads TGTGCCAGCAGCCTTTCCGGGACAGGGAATGAAAAACTGTTTTTT. This sequence encodes CASSLSGTGNEKLFF.

The V call is TRBV5-4, the J call TRBJ2-6; 9 nucleotides agree with TRBD1. In germline, CDR1 is SGHNT, CDR2 YYREEE (reference sequence). The CDR3 has 16 residues. V shed 4 bases, J shed 4 bases, and the junction held 6 bases outside the gene matches. CDR3 DNA sequence: TGTGCCAGCAGCCCGGGACAGGGCTCCGGGGCCAACGTCCTGACTTTC. Amino acid sequence: CASSPGQGSGANVLTF.

This clone occurred once. The gene calls are TRBV7-3 and TRBJ2-1; weak D call: TRBD1 (6 bases). Between the trimmed V and J ends, which lost 4 bases and 9 bases, there was a span of 19 bases. CDR1 is SGHTA and CDR2 is FQGTGA in the germline V gene. The CDR3 loop spans 15 amino acids. Here the CDR3 reads CASSSLGGERGEQFF. CDR3 DNA: TGTGCCAGCAGCTCCCTAGGGGGAGAGAGAGGTGAGCAGTTCTTC. The full variable domain, completed using reference TRBV7-3 and TRBJ2-1, is GAGVSQTPSNKVTEKGKYVELRCDPISGHTALYWYRQSLGQGPEFLIYFQGTGAADDSGLPNDRFFAVRPEGSVSTLKIQRTERGDSAVYLCASSSLGGERGEQFFGPGTRLTVL.

The chain has TRBV4-1 and TRBJ2-7, with a possible D match to TRBD1 (5 bases). Trimming removed 0 bases from V and 2 bases from J, with 14 bases in between. The CDR3 spans 16 residues. CDR1 is MGHRA, CDR2 YSYEKL, per germline. DNA for the CDR3: TGCGCCAGCAGCCAAGAAGGCCAGCTGGGGCCCTACGAGCAGTACTTC. This gives the protein CASSQEGQLGPYEQYF.

This CDR3 is CASSISRGNYGYTF. Here the CDR3 DNA reads TGTGCCAGTAGTATATCCAGGGGTAACTATGGCTACACCTTC. The V and J genes are TRBV19 and TRBJ1-2, with D possibly matching TRBD1 (6 bases). The CDR3 extends over 14 amino acids. Per germline, CDR1 LNHDA and CDR2 SQIVND (reference sequence). Trimming left V 2 bases short and J 1 base short, with 8 bases between.

The chain carries TRBV27 and TRBJ2-7, with a possible D match to TRBD2 (6 bases). Per the germline V gene, CDR1 is MNHEY and CDR2 is SMNVEV (reference sequence). The CDR3 runs 14 residues. Trimming shortened V by 1 base and J by 5 bases, and 12 bases separated the two germline ends. CDR3 region: CASSLFKGGDEQYF. In nucleotides, the CDR3 is TGTGCCAGCAGTTTATTCAAAGGCGGGGACGAGCAGTACTTC.

This sequence joins TRBV6-5 and TRBJ2-7; D is perhaps TRBD2 (6 bases). Germline V gene data show CDR1 as MNHEY and CDR2 as SVGAGI. The CDR3 totals 15 residues. Trimming removed 4 bases from V and 1 base from J, with 14 bases in between. The CDR3 protein is CASSSVGGVSYEQYF. The CDR3 DNA is TGTGCCAGCAGTTCCGTCGGGGGAGTTTCCTACGAGCAGTACTTC.

The chain combines TRBV10-3 with TRBJ2-1, with 13 bases matching TRBD2. Looked up from germline, CDR1 is ENHRY and CDR2 is SYGVKD. V dropped 4 bases and J dropped 5; count of bases not matched to a gene: 11. The CDR3 loop spans 18 amino acids. CDR3 sequence (DNA): TGTGCCATCAGTGGGAGCTCGGGGACTAGCGGGAATGACAATGAGCAGTTCTTC. Protein sequence: CAISGSSGTSGNDNEQFF.

The genes are TRBV5-1 and TRBJ2-1; D perhaps matches TRBD1 (6 bases). The V and J ends lost 0 bases and 10 bases respectively, with 11 bases between them. Germline V gene lookup returns CDR1 SGHRS and CDR2 YFSETQ. The CDR3 totals 13 residues. The CDR3 region is CASSLEQGREQFF. The CDR3 coding sequence is TGCGCCAGCAGCTTGGAACAGGGTAGGGAGCAGTTCTTC. The full variable domain, its missing parts supplied by reference TRBV5-1 and TRBJ2-1, is KAGVTQTPRYLIKTRGQQVTLSCSPISGHRSVSWYQQTPGQGLQFLFEYFSETQRNKGNFPGRFSGRQFSNSRSEMNVSTLELGDSALYLCASSLEQGREQFFGPGTRLTVL.

Turning to this clone: One end of the junction is discordant with germline, which a read error may explain. Other DNA sequences in the sample encode the same CDR3. V is TRBV14 and J is TRBJ2-2, with TRBD2 matching 11 bases. CDR1 and CDR2 from the germline V gene are SGHDN and FVKESK. The CDR3 covers 18 residues. The CDR3 DNA is TGTGCCAGCAGCCAAGATCGGGGGACTAGCGGATACACCGGGGAACTGTTTTTT. Encoded protein: CASSQDRGTSGYTGELFF.

V gene TRBV7-2 combines with J gene TRBJ2-3, with TRBD2 identical over 11 bases. The CDR3 has 14 amino acids. V shed 4 bases, J shed 4 bases, and the junction held 1 base outside the gene matches. CDR1 and CDR2 from the germline V gene are SGHTA and FQGNSA. CDR3 nucleotide sequence: TGTGCCAGCAGCTCGACTAGCGGGGCAGATACGCAGTATTTT. Its protein product is CASSSTSGADTQYF.

On this clone: One junction end disagrees with the germline gene, perhaps due to a read error. The chain combines TRBV7-9 with TRBJ1-6; perhaps TRBD1 as D (5 bases). Germline-derived CDR1 and CDR2 are SEHNR and FQNEAQ (reference sequence). The CDR3 runs 13 residues. CDR3: CSSSMYQGSPLHF. CDR3 in DNA: TGTTCCAGCAGTATGTACCAGGGATCACCCCTCCACTTT. Variable domain in full (rest from reference TRBV7-9 and TRBJ1-6): DTGVSQNPRHKITKRGQNVTFRCDPISEHNRLYWYRQTLGQGPEFLTYFQNEAQLEKSRLLSDRFSAERPKGSFSTLEIQRTEQGDSAMYLCSSSMYQGSPLHFGNGTRLTVT.

The rearrangement joins TRBV5-5 to TRBJ2-1; possibly TRBD2 for D (5 bases). CDR1 and CDR2 from the germline V gene are SGHKS and YYEKEE (reference sequence). Trimming left V 4 bases short and J 3 bases short, with 14 bases between. The CDR3 extends over 15 amino acids. The CDR3 loop is CASSGASGLYNEQFF. The CDR3 region has the DNA TGTGCCAGCAGCGGTGCCAGCGGACTCTACAATGAGCAGTTCTTC.

The rearrangement uses TRBV6-5 and TRBJ1-6, with 7 bases fitting TRBD1. CDR3 length equals 14 residues. Germline V gene data show CDR1 as MNHEY and CDR2 as SVGAGI. The trim removed 9 bases at V and 6 bases at J, leaving 8 bases unmatched. The CDR3 here is CASGQVEANSPLHF. The CDR3 coding sequence is TGTGCCAGTGGACAGGTCGAGGCTAATTCACCCCTCCACTTT.

The J gene is TRBJ1-3, the V gene TRBV5-8; D call uncertain. The ends were cut back, 0 bases at V and 0 bases at J, with 10 bases in the middle. This CDR3 comprises 16 residues. In germline, CDR1 is SGHTS, CDR2 YDEGEE. CDR3: CASSLVTRDSGNTIYF. The DNA of the CDR3 is TGTGCCAGCAGCTTGGTTACCCGGGACTCTGGAAACACCATATATTTT. Supplemented by reference TRBV5-8 and TRBJ1-3, the full variable domain reads EAGVTQSPTHLIKTRGQQATLRCSPISGHTSVYWYQQALGLGLQFLLWYDEGEERNRGNFPPRFSGRQFPNYSSELNVNALELEDSALYLCASSLVTRDSGNTIYFGEGSWLTVV.

V and J are TRBV29-1 and TRBJ2-1, with a tentative D call TRBD2 (6 bases). The CDR3 runs to 14 residues. From germline, CDR1 is SQVTM and CDR2 ANQGSEA. V lost 4 bases and J lost 1, with 11 bases in between. CDR3 sequence: CSVGPGGSYNEQFF. The CDR3 DNA follows: TGCAGCGTTGGTCCTGGGGGGTCCTACAATGAGCAGTTCTTC.

The chain carries TRBV4-2 and TRBJ2-3; TRBD2 matches 12 bases. This CDR3 region has 19 residues. The germline CDR1 and CDR2 sequences are LGHNA and YNFKEQ. Trimming at V came to 0 bases and at J to 2 bases, leaving 9 bases not matched to a gene. Here the CDR3 DNA reads TGTGCCAGCAGCCAAGAGGGACTAGCGGGCCCGTCCTACACAGATACGCAGTATTTT. It codes for CASSQEGLAGPSYTDTQYF.